These T cell receptor beta chains were read from a single sample in a study of technical replicates of blood from four donors. Here immunoSEQ multiplex PCR was the method, and the copy in TCRdb shows in-frame clones only, minus some. This table holds about 83,000 clones, approximately 90% found once. What was sequenced was T cells isolated from PBMCs. Receptors originate from a human donor in good health. Both conserved end residues are part of each CDR3. The D gene is left open where the match is weak. A clone size is listed for some rows: how often the clone was seen (once, few, many), or a class if it is expanded.

TRBV29-1	NA	TRBJ2-5	TRBD1	CSVGWDRIGAQYF	TGCAGCGTTGGCTGGGACAGGATCGGGGCCCAGTACTTC
TRBV4-2	NA	TRBJ1-4	NA	CASSQLAGTLFF	TGTGCCAGCAGCCAACTGGCCGGGACATTGTTTTTT
TRBV5-4	NA	TRBJ2-7	NA	CASSLGQTSFYEQYF	TGTGCCAGCAGCTTGGGCCAGACTTCATTCTACGAGCAGTACTTC
TRBV14	NA	TRBJ1-6	NA	CASSQDRRGNSPLHF	TGTGCCAGCAGCCAAGACCGACGGGGTAATTCACCCCTCCACTTT
TRBV6-1	NA	TRBJ2-1	TRBD2	CASSGTSVEQFF	TGTGCCAGCAGTGGGACTAGCGTCGAGCAGTTCTTC
TRBV5-1	NA	TRBJ1-1	NA	CASRVEGRGYTEAFF	TGCGCCAGTCGCGTGGAGGGTAGAGGGTACACTGAAGCTTTCTTT
TRBV11-2	NA	TRBJ1-2	TRBD1	CASTLTDRGYGYTF	TGTGCCAGCACCTTAACGGACAGGGGCTATGGCTACACCTTC
TRBV9	NA	TRBJ1-2	TRBD1	CASSPWDRVESVSGYTF	TGTGCCAGCAGCCCCTGGGACAGGGTGGAGTCTGTGTCTGGCTACACCTTC
TRBV5-4	NA	TRBJ2-7	TRBD1	CASGSLGTGLPEQYF	TGTGCCAGCGGCTCTCTAGGGACAGGCCTCCCCGAGCAGTACTTC
TRBV5-4	NA	TRBJ1-1	NA	CASSLTPRGDTEAFF	TGTGCCAGCAGCCTCACTCCCCGCGGGGACACTGAAGCTTTCTTT
TRBV6-5	NA	TRBJ2-7	TRBD2	CASLGLAGGRYEQYF	TGTGCCAGCCTGGGACTAGCGGGAGGCCGCTACGAGCAGTACTTC
TRBV5-1	NA	TRBJ2-1	NA	CASSFDNNEQFF	TGCGCCAGCAGTTTCGACAACAATGAGCAGTTCTTC
TRBV5-1	once	TRBJ2-7	TRBD2	CASSLGTSGRAFVYEQYF	TGCGCCAGCAGCTTGGGGACTAGCGGGAGGGCCTTTGTCTACGAGCAGTACTTC
TRBV4-1	few	TRBJ1-1	NA	CASSPSLGAVNTEAFF	TGCGCCAGCAGCCCCTCCTTGGGGGCGGTGAACACTGAAGCTTTCTTT
TRBV11-2	NA	TRBJ1-1	NA	CATPGRGLDTEAFF	TGTGCCACCCCCGGGAGGGGGTTGGACACTGAAGCTTTCTTT
TRBV9	NA	TRBJ2-7	NA	CASSNRSYEQYF	TGTGCCAGCAGCAACAGGTCCTACGAGCAGTACTTC
TRBV19	NA	TRBJ2-7	NA	CASKEIETAYEQYF	TGTGCCAGTAAGGAGATAGAAACCGCCTACGAGCAGTACTTC
TRBV19	NA	TRBJ2-2	NA	CASSIGTGNTGELFF	TGTGCCAGTAGTATAGGGACTGGAAACACCGGGGAGCTGTTTTTT
TRBV2	NA	TRBJ1-5	NA	CASSDSQGPSNQPQHF	TGTGCCAGCAGTGACTCGCAGGGCCCTAGCAATCAGCCCCAGCATTTT
TRBV6-5	NA	TRBJ1-2	TRBD1	CASTLDRALGYTF	TGTGCCAGCACCCTGGACAGGGCGCTTGGCTACACCTTC
TRBV7-6	NA	TRBJ2-1	TRBD2	CASSLARGGYNEQFF	TGTGCCAGCAGCTTAGCTCGCGGGGGCTACAATGAGCAGTTCTTC
TRBV13	NA	TRBJ1-2	NA	CASSLGRLNYGYTF	TGTGCCAGCAGCTTAGGGCGTCTAAACTATGGCTACACCTTC
TRBV4-1	NA	TRBJ1-4	NA	CASSLTQRINEKLFF	TGCGCCAGCAGCCTCACTCAGCGTATTAATGAAAAACTGTTTTTT
TRBV28	NA	TRBJ2-3	NA	CASSLTGEVTDTQYF	TGTGCCAGCAGTTTAACAGGGGAGGTTACAGATACGCAGTATTTT
TRBV28	NA	TRBJ1-4	TRBD1	CASSQDRADLKLFF	TGTGCCAGCAGTCAGGACAGGGCAGATCTCAAACTGTTTTTT
TRBV30	NA	TRBJ1-4	TRBD1	CAWKMLGQGDEKLFF	TGTGCCTGGAAGATGTTGGGACAGGGGGATGAAAAACTGTTTTTT
TRBV27	NA	TRBJ2-3	NA	CASSLWGSTRTDTQYF	TGTGCCAGCAGTTTATGGGGCTCAACCCGCACAGATACGCAGTATTTT
TRBV7-3	NA	TRBJ2-3	NA	CASSLSGTDTQYF	TGTGCCAGCAGCTTAAGCGGCACAGATACGCAGTATTTT
TRBV6-1	NA	TRBJ2-7	TRBD2	CASSVRGVSYEQYF	TGTGCCAGCAGTGTGCGGGGGGTATCCTACGAGCAGTACTTC
TRBV19	NA	TRBJ1-3	NA	CASSIDPPSRRIGNTIYF	TGTGCCAGTAGTATAGACCCCCCCTCGAGGAGGATTGGAAACACCATATATTTT
TRBV2	NA	TRBJ1-5	TRBD1	CASSDDRGNQPQHF	TGTGCCAGCAGTGATGACAGGGGCAATCAGCCCCAGCATTTT
TRBV7-2	NA	TRBJ2-3	NA	CASSPPAWETPTDTQYF	TGTGCCAGCAGCCCCCCTGCTTGGGAGACCCCCACAGATACGCAGTATTTT
TRBV7-3	NA	TRBJ2-5	TRBD2	CASSLYGGGASETQYF	TGTGCCAGCAGCTTATATGGCGGGGGGGCCTCTGAGACCCAGTACTTC
TRBV4-1	once	TRBJ2-2	NA	CASSQETGAGELFF	TGCGCCAGCAGCCAAGAAACAGGAGCCGGGGAGCTGTTTTTT
TRBV5-1	NA	TRBJ2-5	NA	CASSSYRVETQYF	TGCGCCAGCAGCTCCTACAGGGTGGAGACCCAGTACTTC
TRBV15	NA	TRBJ2-2	NA	CATSAPGRLFF	TGTGCCACCAGCGCCCCTGGGAGGCTGTTTTTT
TRBV13	once	TRBJ2-7	TRBD2	CASSSGLATYEQYF	TGTGCCAGCAGCTCGGGACTAGCGACCTACGAGCAGTACTTC
TRBV10-3	NA	TRBJ2-5	NA	CAISGRGQETQYF	TGTGCCATCAGTGGTCGGGGCCAAGAGACCCAGTACTTC
TRBV7-8	once	TRBJ2-1	NA	CASSLPRLGRNNEQFF	TGTGCCAGCAGCTTACCGCGGCTCGGTCGGAACAATGAGCAGTTCTTC
TRBV4-1	NA	TRBJ2-7	TRBD1	CASSQPGQSYEQYF	TGCGCCAGCAGCCAACCGGGACAGTCCTACGAGCAGTACTTC
TRBV27	once	TRBJ2-7	TRBD2	CASSLFASGEQYF	TGTGCCAGCAGTCTCTTTGCTAGCGGGGAGCAGTACTTC
TRBV7-9	NA	TRBJ2-7	NA	CASSPWTDPIEQYF	TGTGCCAGCAGCCCATGGACAGATCCTATTGAGCAGTACTTC
TRBV4-1	NA	TRBJ2-7	TRBD2	CASSLRLAGIYEQYF	TGCGCCAGCAGCCTTCGACTAGCTGGGATCTACGAGCAGTACTTC
TRBV5-1	NA	TRBJ2-7	TRBD1	CASSMGTGSYEQYF	TGCGCCAGCTCGATGGGGACAGGCTCCTACGAGCAGTACTTC
TRBV19	NA	TRBJ1-1	NA	CASSISGQGNTEAFF	TGTGCCAGTAGTATCTCAGGGCAGGGGAACACTGAAGCTTTCTTT
TRBV10-3	NA	TRBJ2-5	NA	CAISGGRQETQYF	TGTGCCATCAGTGGCGGCAGACAAGAGACCCAGTACTTC
TRBV2	NA	TRBJ2-7	NA	CASSEASWTLQYF	TGTGCCAGCAGTGAAGCGTCCTGGACTCTGCAGTACTTC
TRBV21-1	NA	TRBJ1-2	NA	CASSKVGRLLYGYTF	TGTGCCAGCAGCAAAGTGGGCAGACTACTCTATGGCTACACCTTC
TRBV2	once	TRBJ1-4	TRBD1	CASSRDRGEMKLFF	TGTGCCAGCAGTAGAGACAGGGGAGAAATGAAACTGTTTTTT
TRBV28	once	TRBJ1-5	NA	CASSLAQGDQPQHF	TGTGCCAGCAGTTTAGCGCAGGGCGATCAGCCCCAGCATTTT
TRBV4-2	NA	TRBJ1-1	TRBD1	CASSQEEGARNTEAFF	TGTGCCAGCAGCCAAGAGGAGGGGGCAAGGAACACTGAAGCTTTCTTT
TRBV27	NA	TRBJ2-3	TRBD1	CASSSTEIRGSTDTQYF	TGTGCCAGCAGTTCCACGGAGATCAGGGGGAGCACAGATACGCAGTATTTT
TRBV9	NA	TRBJ2-1	TRBD1	CASSVGQGFYNEQFF	TGTGCCAGCAGCGTAGGACAGGGTTTCTACAATGAGCAGTTCTTC
TRBV19	NA	TRBJ2-7	NA	CASSSAHFSYEQYF	TGTGCCAGTAGTTCCGCGCACTTCTCCTACGAGCAGTACTTC